The rows below give T cell receptor beta chains drawn from one sample of a study of CD8 T cells in Susac syndrome. Each CDR3 protein gets one entry after TCRdb re-called the immunoSEQ multiplex PCR reads with MiXCR. The sample has approximately 160,000 distinct CDR3 sequences, 93% seen once. The source material was CD4+ T cells from PBMCs. These receptors were collected from a human donor with multiple sclerosis. CDR3s include the opening cysteine and the closing phenylalanine or tryptophan. The order of the fields is clone size, D gene, V gene, J gene, CDR3 protein, CDR3 DNA. D genes are given only for firm matches. Size is stated for part of the rows, as once, few or many counts, or as a class when the clone is expanded.

clone size: NA; D gene: TRBD1; V gene: TRBV28; J gene: TRBJ1-1; CDR3 protein: CASQRDRVGNTEAFF; CDR3 DNA: TGTGCCAGCCAACGCGACAGGGTTGGGAACACTGAAGCTTTCTTT
clone size: NA; D gene: NA; V gene: TRBV7-2; J gene: TRBJ1-1; CDR3 protein: CASSLTQGAEAFF; CDR3 DNA: TGTGCCAGCAGCTTAACACAGGGAGCCGAAGCTTTCTTT
clone size: NA; D gene: TRBD1; V gene: TRBV7-3; J gene: TRBJ1-5; CDR3 protein: CASSSDRGQPQHF; CDR3 DNA: TGTGCCAGCAGCTCGGACAGGGGTCAGCCCCAGCATTTT
clone size: NA; D gene: TRBD2; V gene: TRBV20-1; J gene: TRBJ2-7; CDR3 protein: CSAPLAGDYEQYF; CDR3 DNA: TGCAGTGCACCACTAGCGGGAGACTACGAGCAGTACTTC
clone size: once; D gene: NA; V gene: TRBV19; J gene: TRBJ2-3; CDR3 protein: CATRDGPTDTQYF; CDR3 DNA: TGTGCCACGAGGGACGGGCCCACAGATACGCAGTATTTT
clone size: NA; D gene: NA; V gene: TRBV20-1; J gene: TRBJ2-7; CDR3 protein: CSAPTGRSSYEQYF; CDR3 DNA: TGCAGTGCCCCGACAGGAAGGAGCTCCTACGAGCAGTACTTC
clone size: NA; D gene: NA; V gene: TRBV19; J gene: TRBJ1-5; CDR3 protein: CASSIGGSFYSNQPQHF; CDR3 DNA: TGTGCCAGTAGTATTGGCGGAAGTTTTTATAGCAATCAGCCCCAGCATTTT
clone size: NA; D gene: NA; V gene: TRBV10-3; J gene: TRBJ1-1; CDR3 protein: CAISEWTDTEAFF; CDR3 DNA: TGTGCCATCAGTGAGTGGACAGACACTGAAGCTTTCTTT
clone size: NA; D gene: NA; V gene: TRBV2; J gene: TRBJ1-1; CDR3 protein: CASSEGGRTEAFF; CDR3 DNA: TGTGCCAGCAGTGAGGGGGGTAGGACTGAAGCTTTCTTT
clone size: NA; D gene: NA; V gene: TRBV5-1; J gene: TRBJ1-2; CDR3 protein: CASSLGWGDGYTF; CDR3 DNA: TGCGCCAGCAGCTTGGGATGGGGAGATGGCTACACCTTC
clone size: NA; D gene: TRBD2; V gene: TRBV6-1; J gene: TRBJ2-3; CDR3 protein: CASSPGLAGGKTTDTQYF; CDR3 DNA: TGTGCCAGCAGTCCGGGACTAGCGGGGGGGAAGACAACAGATACGCAGTATTTT
clone size: few; D gene: NA; V gene: TRBV7-2; J gene: TRBJ2-1; CDR3 protein: CASSLDSRSYNEQFF; CDR3 DNA: TGTGCCAGCAGCCTGGACAGCCGCTCCTACAATGAGCAGTTCTTC
clone size: once; D gene: TRBD1; V gene: TRBV12-3/TRBV12-4; J gene: TRBJ2-3; CDR3 protein: CASSLQGALVDTQYF; CDR3 DNA: TGTGCCAGCAGTTTACAGGGGGCGCTTGTAGATACGCAGTATTTT
clone size: NA; D gene: NA; V gene: TRBV6-5; J gene: TRBJ2-6; CDR3 protein: CASSYGGSPLATGANVLTF; CDR3 DNA: TGTGCCAGCAGTTACGGCGGGTCACCTCTAGCAACGGGGGCCAACGTCCTGACTTTC
clone size: NA; D gene: TRBD2; V gene: TRBV20-1; J gene: TRBJ2-5; CDR3 protein: CSARATSAGFETQYF; CDR3 DNA: TGCAGTGCTAGAGCGACTAGCGCAGGGTTTGAGACCCAGTACTTC
clone size: NA; D gene: TRBD1; V gene: TRBV6-1; J gene: TRBJ2-7; CDR3 protein: CASSEQAGQGVYEQYF; CDR3 DNA: TGTGCCAGCAGTGAACAGGCGGGCCAGGGGGTGTACGAGCAGTACTTC
clone size: once; D gene: NA; V gene: TRBV5-1; J gene: TRBJ2-2; CDR3 protein: CASSLTGLDTGELFF; CDR3 DNA: TGCGCCAGCAGCTTGACAGGGCTGGACACCGGGGAGCTGTTTTTT
clone size: NA; D gene: NA; V gene: TRBV4-1; J gene: TRBJ2-7; CDR3 protein: CASSQPQTSPQQYF; CDR3 DNA: TGCGCCAGCAGCCAACCCCAGACAAGCCCACAGCAGTACTTC
clone size: NA; D gene: TRBD1; V gene: TRBV28; J gene: TRBJ2-5; CDR3 protein: CASSIAGGAETQYF; CDR3 DNA: TGTGCCAGCAGTATAGCAGGGGGCGCGGAGACCCAGTACTTC
clone size: NA; D gene: NA; V gene: TRBV12-3/TRBV12-4; J gene: TRBJ1-1; CDR3 protein: CASSSAGTMNTEAFF; CDR3 DNA: TGTGCCAGCAGTTCCGCCGGAACCATGAACACTGAAGCTTTCTTT
clone size: NA; D gene: TRBD2; V gene: TRBV4-1; J gene: TRBJ2-1; CDR3 protein: CASSPGLAGGPGMSEQFF; CDR3 DNA: TGCGCCAGCAGCCCCGGACTAGCGGGAGGCCCGGGTATGAGTGAGCAGTTCTTC
clone size: NA; D gene: NA; V gene: TRBV3-1; J gene: TRBJ2-7; CDR3 protein: CASSQVVSNYEQYF; CDR3 DNA: TGTGCCAGCAGCCAAGTGGTCAGTAACTACGAGCAGTACTTC
clone size: NA; D gene: NA; V gene: TRBV12-3/TRBV12-4; J gene: TRBJ1-4; CDR3 protein: CASTRWGEKLFF; CDR3 DNA: TGTGCCAGCACGAGGTGGGGTGAAAAACTGTTTTTT
clone size: NA; D gene: NA; V gene: TRBV3-1; J gene: TRBJ2-3; CDR3 protein: CASSQVRTSEGTDTQYF; CDR3 DNA: TGTGCCAGCAGCCAAGTAAGGACGTCCGAGGGAACAGATACGCAGTATTTT
clone size: NA; D gene: NA; V gene: TRBV20-1; J gene: TRBJ2-1; CDR3 protein: CSASGASYNEQFF; CDR3 DNA: TGCAGTGCTAGCGGAGCCTCCTACAATGAGCAGTTCTTC
clone size: NA; D gene: NA; V gene: TRBV6-2/TRBV6-3; J gene: TRBJ2-1; CDR3 protein: CASSYLPQEARSIREQFF; CDR3 DNA: TGTGCCAGCAGTTACTTACCCCAAGAGGCGCGTAGTATCAGGGAGCAGTTCTTC
clone size: NA; D gene: TRBD2; V gene: TRBV7-2; J gene: TRBJ2-2; CDR3 protein: CASSLGLAVGELFF; CDR3 DNA: TGTGCCAGCAGCTTAGGGCTAGCGGTCGGGGAGCTGTTTTTT
clone size: NA; D gene: NA; V gene: TRBV20-1; J gene: TRBJ2-1; CDR3 protein: CSATFLPRNEQFF; CDR3 DNA: TGCAGTGCCACCTTCCTCCCGCGGAATGAGCAGTTCTTC
clone size: NA; D gene: NA; V gene: TRBV10-3; J gene: TRBJ2-7; CDR3 protein: CAIRPGRLGYEQYF; CDR3 DNA: TGTGCCATCAGGCCGGGACGTCTCGGCTACGAGCAGTACTTC
clone size: few; D gene: NA; V gene: TRBV5-1; J gene: TRBJ2-5; CDR3 protein: CASSLSGETQYF; CDR3 DNA: TGTGCCAGCAGCCTATCGGGGGAGACCCAGTACTTC
clone size: NA; D gene: TRBD1; V gene: TRBV4-1; J gene: TRBJ1-4; CDR3 protein: CASSQALTGVGEKLFF; CDR3 DNA: TGCGCCAGCAGCCAGGCCCTGACAGGGGTCGGTGAAAAACTGTTTTTT
clone size: NA; D gene: NA; V gene: TRBV12-3/TRBV12-4; J gene: TRBJ2-7; CDR3 protein: CASSRRNPREQYF; CDR3 DNA: TGTGCCAGCAGTCGCCGGAACCCTCGCGAGCAGTACTTC
clone size: NA; D gene: TRBD2; V gene: TRBV20-1; J gene: TRBJ2-7; CDR3 protein: CSARGDGRGGPNEQYF; CDR3 DNA: TGCAGTGCTAGAGGGGACGGACGGGGGGGCCCCAACGAGCAGTACTTC
clone size: NA; D gene: NA; V gene: TRBV19; J gene: TRBJ2-4; CDR3 protein: CASSAPAGRTGAAKNIQYF; CDR3 DNA: TGTGCCAGTAGTGCCCCGGCGGGGCGGACCGGGGCAGCCAAAAACATTCAGTACTTC
clone size: NA; D gene: NA; V gene: TRBV28; J gene: TRBJ1-1; CDR3 protein: CASIEGTLNTEAFF; CDR3 DNA: TGTGCCAGCATCGAGGGGACACTAAACACTGAAGCTTTCTTT
clone size: NA; D gene: NA; V gene: TRBV27; J gene: TRBJ2-1; CDR3 protein: CASSLNILSSYNEQFF; CDR3 DNA: TGTGCCAGCAGTTTAAATATCCTTTCCTCCTACAATGAGCAGTTCTTC
clone size: NA; D gene: NA; V gene: TRBV12-5; J gene: TRBJ1-1; CDR3 protein: CASGSRGNTEAFF; CDR3 DNA: TGTGCTAGTGGTTCCCGAGGGAACACTGAAGCTTTCTTT
clone size: NA; D gene: NA; V gene: TRBV20-1; J gene: TRBJ1-1; CDR3 protein: CSVGGNTEAFF; CDR3 DNA: TGCAGTGTCGGCGGAAACACTGAAGCTTTCTTT
clone size: NA; D gene: TRBD2; V gene: TRBV28; J gene: TRBJ2-7; CDR3 protein: CASSTGTSGIDEQYF; CDR3 DNA: TGTGCCAGCAGTACAGGGACTAGCGGGATCGACGAGCAGTACTTC
clone size: NA; D gene: TRBD2; V gene: TRBV25-1; J gene: TRBJ2-1; CDR3 protein: CASGLAGRYNEQFF; CDR3 DNA: TGTGCCAGCGGATTAGCGGGGCGCTACAATGAGCAGTTCTTC
clone size: once; D gene: NA; V gene: TRBV12-3/TRBV12-4; J gene: TRBJ1-6; CDR3 protein: CASSFGVRSPLHF; CDR3 DNA: TGTGCCAGCAGTTTCGGGGTTCGTTCACCCCTCCACTTT
clone size: once; D gene: TRBD1; V gene: TRBV4-1; J gene: TRBJ1-5; CDR3 protein: CASSQGQGRSQPQHF; CDR3 DNA: TGCGCCAGCAGCCAAGGACAGGGAAGATCCCAGCCCCAGCATTTT
clone size: once; D gene: NA; V gene: TRBV19; J gene: TRBJ2-7; CDR3 protein: CASSIAAGTDYYEQYF; CDR3 DNA: TGTGCCAGTAGTATAGCCGCCGGGACGGACTACTACGAGCAGTACTTC
clone size: NA; D gene: NA; V gene: TRBV12-3/TRBV12-4; J gene: TRBJ1-1; CDR3 protein: CASSFIGSTEAFF; CDR3 DNA: TGTGCCAGCAGTTTTATCGGGTCCACTGAAGCTTTCTTT
clone size: NA; D gene: NA; V gene: TRBV7-8; J gene: TRBJ1-6; CDR3 protein: CASSLVQNSPLHF; CDR3 DNA: TGTGCCAGCAGCTTAGTTCAGAATTCACCCCTCCACTTT
clone size: NA; D gene: TRBD1; V gene: TRBV7-2; J gene: TRBJ1-2; CDR3 protein: CASSTLRTGTNYGYTF; CDR3 DNA: TGTGCCAGCAGCACCCTCCGGACAGGGACCAACTATGGCTACACCTTC
clone size: NA; D gene: NA; V gene: TRBV6-6; J gene: TRBJ1-1; CDR3 protein: CASNSGLPNTEAFF; CDR3 DNA: TGTGCCAGCAACTCAGGACTTCCGAACACTGAAGCTTTCTTT
clone size: NA; D gene: NA; V gene: TRBV29-1; J gene: TRBJ2-1; CDR3 protein: CSAGLNNEQFF; CDR3 DNA: TGCAGCGCTGGACTGAACAATGAGCAGTTCTTC
clone size: NA; D gene: NA; V gene: TRBV7-3; J gene: TRBJ2-5; CDR3 protein: CASSLSMGGQETQYF; CDR3 DNA: TGTGCCAGCAGCTTAAGTATGGGCGGGCAAGAGACCCAGTACTTC
clone size: once; D gene: NA; V gene: TRBV7-3; J gene: TRBJ2-6; CDR3 protein: CASSWTGANVLTF; CDR3 DNA: TGTGCCAGCAGCTGGACTGGGGCCAACGTCCTGACTTTC
clone size: NA; D gene: NA; V gene: TRBV2; J gene: TRBJ1-1; CDR3 protein: CASSDTEAFF; CDR3 DNA: TGTGCCAGCAGTGATACTGAAGCTTTCTTT
clone size: NA; D gene: NA; V gene: TRBV12-3/TRBV12-4; J gene: TRBJ1-5; CDR3 protein: CASSLGTLGNQPQHF; CDR3 DNA: TGTGCCAGCAGCCTGGGGACCCTGGGGAATCAGCCCCAGCATTTT
clone size: NA; D gene: TRBD1; V gene: TRBV18; J gene: TRBJ1-6; CDR3 protein: CASSPPGQNSPLHF; CDR3 DNA: TGTGCCAGCTCACCCCCGGGACAGAATTCACCCCTCCACTTT
clone size: NA; D gene: TRBD1; V gene: TRBV6-5; J gene: TRBJ1-2; CDR3 protein: CASSYSGQGGYGYTF; CDR3 DNA: TGTGCCAGCAGTTACTCCGGACAGGGGGGTTATGGCTACACCTTC
clone size: NA; D gene: NA; V gene: TRBV3-1; J gene: TRBJ2-4; CDR3 protein: CASSQLRGNIQYF; CDR3 DNA: TGTGCCAGCAGCCAATTGAGGGGAAACATTCAGTACTTC
clone size: NA; D gene: TRBD1; V gene: TRBV28; J gene: TRBJ1-2; CDR3 protein: CASSRPGTDYGYTF; CDR3 DNA: TGTGCCAGCAGTCGACCCGGGACAGATTATGGCTACACCTTC
clone size: once; D gene: NA; V gene: TRBV20-1; J gene: TRBJ2-5; CDR3 protein: CSASGGERQETQYF; CDR3 DNA: TGCAGTGCTAGTGGGGGTGAGCGCCAAGAGACCCAGTACTTC
clone size: NA; D gene: TRBD1; V gene: TRBV2; J gene: TRBJ1-5; CDR3 protein: CASSNTGADQPQHF; CDR3 DNA: TGTGCCAGCAGTAACACAGGGGCCGATCAGCCCCAGCATTTT
clone size: NA; D gene: NA; V gene: TRBV7-8; J gene: TRBJ1-5; CDR3 protein: CASSSWVQQYSNQPQHF; CDR3 DNA: TGTGCCAGCAGCTCCTGGGTACAACAGTATAGCAATCAGCCCCAGCATTTT